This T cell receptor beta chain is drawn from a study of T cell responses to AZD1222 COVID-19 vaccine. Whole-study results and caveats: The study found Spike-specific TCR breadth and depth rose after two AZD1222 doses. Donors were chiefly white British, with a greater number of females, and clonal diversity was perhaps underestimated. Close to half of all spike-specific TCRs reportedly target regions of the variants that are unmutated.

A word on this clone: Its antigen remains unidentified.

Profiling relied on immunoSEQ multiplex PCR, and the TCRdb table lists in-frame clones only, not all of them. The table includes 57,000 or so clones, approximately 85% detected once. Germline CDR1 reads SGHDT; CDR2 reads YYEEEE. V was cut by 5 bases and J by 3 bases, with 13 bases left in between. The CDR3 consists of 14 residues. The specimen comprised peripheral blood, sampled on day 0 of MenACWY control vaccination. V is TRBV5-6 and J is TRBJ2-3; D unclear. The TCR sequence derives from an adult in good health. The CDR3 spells CASSGRLGTDTQYF. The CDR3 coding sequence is TGTGCCAGCAGTGGGCGACTGGGGACAGATACGCAGTATTTT.